Listed below are T cell receptor beta chains from one sample, sequenced in a study of blood T cell repertoires in COVID-19. Repertoires were generated with immunoSEQ multiplex PCR, while TCRdb's copy carries only in-frame clones and drops some. The table shows roughly 190,000 clones, with more than 85% occurring only once. Sequencing used PBMCs or T cells enriched from blood (not recorded which). The source of these receptors is a middle-aged woman in a cohort exposed to, infected with or recovered from COVID-19 (not recorded which). The CDR3 runs from the conserved cysteine through the conserved F or W.

j_call: TRBJ2-5; cdr3_length: 15; v_call: TRBV5-8; cdr3_aa: CASSLDSPPEETQYF
j_call: TRBJ1-2; cdr3_length: 14; v_call: TRBV5-5; cdr3_aa: CASFFGTTSYGYTF
j_call: TRBJ2-6; cdr3_length: 16; v_call: TRBV28; cdr3_aa: CASSPSTVSGANVLTF
j_call: TRBJ1-2; cdr3_length: 13; v_call: TRBV28; cdr3_aa: CAISFAGFYGYTF
j_call: TRBJ1-1; cdr3_length: 12; v_call: TRBV7-9; cdr3_aa: CASRPGLLEAFF
j_call: TRBJ1-1; cdr3_length: 14; v_call: TRBV24-1; cdr3_aa: CATSDFRQGSGVFF
j_call: TRBJ1-3; cdr3_length: 14; v_call: TRBV9; cdr3_aa: CASSVASSGNTIYF
j_call: TRBJ1-2; cdr3_length: 14; v_call: TRBV9; cdr3_aa: CASSPQGANYGYTF
j_call: TRBJ1-4; cdr3_length: 15; v_call: TRBV18; cdr3_aa: CASSQTGGTNEKLFF
j_call: TRBJ1-2; cdr3_length: 15; v_call: TRBV3-1/TRBV3-2; cdr3_aa: CASSQRTGGRGGYTF
j_call: TRBJ1-1; cdr3_length: 13; v_call: TRBV14; cdr3_aa: CASSQGRESEAFF
j_call: TRBJ2-7; cdr3_length: 15; v_call: TRBV6-1; cdr3_aa: CASSEGLDSSYEQYF
j_call: TRBJ2-7; cdr3_length: 15; v_call: TRBV12-5; cdr3_aa: CASAPPLAGGPEQYF
j_call: TRBJ2-7; cdr3_length: 16; v_call: TRBV4-1; cdr3_aa: CASSQVVGTGWGEQYF
j_call: TRBJ1-6; cdr3_length: 15; v_call: TRBV5-1; cdr3_aa: CASSLVSTGVSPLHF
j_call: TRBJ2-1; cdr3_length: 12; v_call: TRBV15; cdr3_aa: CATSWRDNEQFF
j_call: TRBJ2-1; cdr3_length: 13; v_call: TRBV5-6; cdr3_aa: CASSLGSATGQFF
j_call: TRBJ1-3; cdr3_length: 16; v_call: TRBV9; cdr3_aa: CASSVGQGYSGNTIYF
j_call: TRBJ1-1; cdr3_length: 11; v_call: TRBV19; cdr3_aa: CASNMNTEAFF
j_call: TRBJ2-1; cdr3_length: 14; v_call: TRBV10-3; cdr3_aa: CASEGSGGDNEQFF
j_call: TRBJ2-7; cdr3_length: 13; v_call: TRBV21-1; cdr3_aa: CASKRDRPYGQYF
j_call: TRBJ1-1; cdr3_length: 13; v_call: TRBV10-3; cdr3_aa: CAITGPQGSEAFF
j_call: TRBJ2-7; cdr3_length: 14; v_call: TRBV10-2; cdr3_aa: CASSEKWRSYEQYF
j_call: TRBJ2-3; cdr3_length: 13; v_call: TRBV29-1; cdr3_aa: CSARTGGADTQYF
j_call: TRBJ2-5; cdr3_length: 17; v_call: TRBV5-4; cdr3_aa: CASSHPTLAGGQETQYF
j_call: TRBJ2-1; cdr3_length: 16; v_call: TRBV6-5; cdr3_aa: CASSYAGTGLINEQFF
j_call: TRBJ2-1; cdr3_length: 14; v_call: TRBV27; cdr3_aa: CASSQRTSGNEQFF
j_call: TRBJ1-6; cdr3_length: 13; v_call: TRBV3-1/TRBV3-2; cdr3_aa: CASSQGEGISLHF
j_call: TRBJ1-5; cdr3_length: 13; v_call: TRBV19; cdr3_aa: CASTPGINQPQHF
j_call: TRBJ2-2; cdr3_length: 15; v_call: TRBV6-5; cdr3_aa: CASSYSGLLAGELFF
j_call: TRBJ2-1; cdr3_length: 14; v_call: TRBV3-1/TRBV3-2; cdr3_aa: CASSQDTSKNEQFF
j_call: TRBJ2-3; cdr3_length: 15; v_call: TRBV7-9; cdr3_aa: CASTPVDRGTDTQYF